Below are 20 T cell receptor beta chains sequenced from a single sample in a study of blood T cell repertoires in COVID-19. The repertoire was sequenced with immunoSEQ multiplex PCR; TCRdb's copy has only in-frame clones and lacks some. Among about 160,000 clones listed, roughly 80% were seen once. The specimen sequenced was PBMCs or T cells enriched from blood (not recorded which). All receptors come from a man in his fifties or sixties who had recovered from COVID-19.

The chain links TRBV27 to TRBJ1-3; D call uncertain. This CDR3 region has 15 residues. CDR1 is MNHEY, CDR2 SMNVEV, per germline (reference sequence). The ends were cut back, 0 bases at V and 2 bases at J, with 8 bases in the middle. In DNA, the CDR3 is TGTGCCAGCAGTTTATCCGGGGTGGCTGGAAACACCATATATTTT. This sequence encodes CASSLSGVAGNTIYF.

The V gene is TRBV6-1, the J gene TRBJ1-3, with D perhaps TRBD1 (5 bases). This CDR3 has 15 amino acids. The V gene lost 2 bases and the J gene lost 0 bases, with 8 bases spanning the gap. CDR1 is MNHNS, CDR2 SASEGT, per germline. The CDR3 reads CASSESDSSGNTIYF. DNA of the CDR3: TGTGCCAGCAGTGAATCCGACAGCTCTGGAAACACCATATATTTT.

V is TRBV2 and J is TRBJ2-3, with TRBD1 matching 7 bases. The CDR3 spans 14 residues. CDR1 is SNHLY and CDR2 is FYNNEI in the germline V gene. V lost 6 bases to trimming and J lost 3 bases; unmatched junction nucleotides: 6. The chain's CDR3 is CASRTGTETDTQYF. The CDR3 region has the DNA TGTGCCAGCAGGACCGGGACAGAGACAGATACGCAGTATTTT.

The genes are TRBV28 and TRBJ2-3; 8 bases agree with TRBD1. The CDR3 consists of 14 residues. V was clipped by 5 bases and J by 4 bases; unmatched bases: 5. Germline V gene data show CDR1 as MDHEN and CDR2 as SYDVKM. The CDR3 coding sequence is TGTGCCAGCAGTCAGGACAGGGTCGCAGATACGCAGTATTTT. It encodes CASSQDRVADTQYF. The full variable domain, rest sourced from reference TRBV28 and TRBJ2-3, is DVKVTQSSRYLVKRTGEKVFLECVQDMDHENMFWYRQDPGLGLRLIYFSYDVKMKEKGDIPEGYSVSREKKERFSLILESASTNQTSMYLCASSQDRVADTQYFGPGTRLTVL.

The CDR3 loop is CASSYSKGQVSYEQYF. The DNA for the CDR3 is TGTGCCAGCAGTTACTCGAAGGGACAGGTCTCCTACGAGCAGTACTTC. The V and J genes are TRBV6-5 and TRBJ2-7, with 8 bases fitting TRBD1. Germline-derived CDR1 and CDR2 are MNHEY and SVGAGI. The junction had 4 bases not matched to a gene; V was cut back by 0 bases and J by 0 bases. The CDR3 extends over 16 amino acids.

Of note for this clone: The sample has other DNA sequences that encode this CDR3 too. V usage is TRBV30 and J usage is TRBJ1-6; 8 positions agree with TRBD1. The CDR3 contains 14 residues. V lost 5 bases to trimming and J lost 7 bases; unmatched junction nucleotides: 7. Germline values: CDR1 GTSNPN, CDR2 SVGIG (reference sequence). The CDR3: CAWGTGSLNSPLHF. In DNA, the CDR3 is TGTGCCTGGGGGACAGGCTCCCTGAATTCACCCCTCCACTTT.

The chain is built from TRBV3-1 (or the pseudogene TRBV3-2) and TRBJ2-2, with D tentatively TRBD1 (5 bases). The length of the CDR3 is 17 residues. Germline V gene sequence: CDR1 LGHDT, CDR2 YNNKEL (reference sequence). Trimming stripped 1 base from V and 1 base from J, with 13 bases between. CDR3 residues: CASSQVFRTRNTGELFF. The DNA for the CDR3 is TGTGCCAGCAGCCAAGTTTTCAGGACACGGAACACCGGGGAGCTGTTTTTT.

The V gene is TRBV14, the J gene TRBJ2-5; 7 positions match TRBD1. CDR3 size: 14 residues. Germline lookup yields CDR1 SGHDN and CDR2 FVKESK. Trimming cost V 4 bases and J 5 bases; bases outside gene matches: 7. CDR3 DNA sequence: TGTGCCAGCAGCCCCCGACAGGGCCGGGAGACCCAGTACTTC. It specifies CASSPRQGRETQYF.

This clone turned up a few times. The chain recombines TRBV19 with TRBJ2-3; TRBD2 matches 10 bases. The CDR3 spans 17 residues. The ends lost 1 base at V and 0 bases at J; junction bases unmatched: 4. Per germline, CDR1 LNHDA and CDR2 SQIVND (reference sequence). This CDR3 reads CASSIGSGGASTDTQYF. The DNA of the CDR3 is TGTGCCAGTAGTATAGGCAGCGGGGGGGCCAGCACAGATACGCAGTATTTT.

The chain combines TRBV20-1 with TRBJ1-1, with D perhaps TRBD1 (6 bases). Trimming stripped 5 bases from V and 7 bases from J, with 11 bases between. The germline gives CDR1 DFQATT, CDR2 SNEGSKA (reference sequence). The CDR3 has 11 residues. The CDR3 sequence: CSAATGLEAFF. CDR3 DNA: TGCAGTGCTGCGACAGGTCTTGAAGCTTTCTTT.

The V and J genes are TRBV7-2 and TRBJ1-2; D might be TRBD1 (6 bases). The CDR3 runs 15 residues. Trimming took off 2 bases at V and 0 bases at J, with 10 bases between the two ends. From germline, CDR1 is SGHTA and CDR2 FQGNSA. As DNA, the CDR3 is TGTGCCAGCAGCTTACGCGGGGGGCCTAACTATGGCTACACCTTC. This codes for CASSLRGGPNYGYTF. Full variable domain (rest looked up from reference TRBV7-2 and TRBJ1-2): GAGVSQSPSNKVTEKGKDVELRCDPISGHTALYWYRQSLGQGLEFLIYFQGNSAPDKSGLPSDRFSAERTGGSVSTLTIQRTQQEDSAVYLCASSLRGGPNYGYTFGSGTRLTVV.

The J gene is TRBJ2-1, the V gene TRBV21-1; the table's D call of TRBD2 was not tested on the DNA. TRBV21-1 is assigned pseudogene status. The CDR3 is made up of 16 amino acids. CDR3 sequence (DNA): TGTGCCAGCAGCAAGGAAGCGGGGGGGTCACACAATGAGCAGTTCTTC. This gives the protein CASSKEAGGSHNEQFF.

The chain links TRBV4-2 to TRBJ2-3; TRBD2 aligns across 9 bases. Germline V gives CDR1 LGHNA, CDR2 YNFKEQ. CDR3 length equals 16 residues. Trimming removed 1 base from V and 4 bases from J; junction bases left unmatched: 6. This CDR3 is CASSQGSGGPPDTQYF. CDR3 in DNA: TGTGCCAGCAGCCAAGGCAGCGGGGGGCCCCCAGATACGCAGTATTTT.

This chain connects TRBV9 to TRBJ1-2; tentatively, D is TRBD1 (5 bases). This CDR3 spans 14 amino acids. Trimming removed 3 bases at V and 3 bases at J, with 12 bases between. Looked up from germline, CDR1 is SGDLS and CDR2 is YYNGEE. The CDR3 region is CASSAGDGYYGYTF. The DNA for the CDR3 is TGTGCCAGCAGCGCGGGGGACGGCTACTATGGCTACACCTTC. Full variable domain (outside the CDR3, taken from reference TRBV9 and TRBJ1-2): DSGVTQTPKHLITATGQRVTLRCSPRSGDLSVYWYQQSLDQGLQFLIQYYNGEERAKGNILERFSAQQFPDLHSELNLSSLELGDSALYFCASSAGDGYYGYTFGSGTRLTVV.

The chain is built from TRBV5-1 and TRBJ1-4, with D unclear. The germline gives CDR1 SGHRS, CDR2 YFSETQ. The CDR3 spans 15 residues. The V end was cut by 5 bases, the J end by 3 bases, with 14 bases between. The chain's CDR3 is CASRPGGNPNEKLFF. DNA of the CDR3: TGCGCCAGCAGACCCGGTGGTAATCCTAATGAAAAACTGTTTTTT.

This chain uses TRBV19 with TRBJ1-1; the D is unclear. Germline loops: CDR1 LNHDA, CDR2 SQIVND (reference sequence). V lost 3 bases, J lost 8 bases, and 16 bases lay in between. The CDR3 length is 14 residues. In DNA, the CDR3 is TGTGCCAGTAGTATTCTCCCAGGCAATTTCGAAGCTTTCTTT. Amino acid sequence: CASSILPGNFEAFF.

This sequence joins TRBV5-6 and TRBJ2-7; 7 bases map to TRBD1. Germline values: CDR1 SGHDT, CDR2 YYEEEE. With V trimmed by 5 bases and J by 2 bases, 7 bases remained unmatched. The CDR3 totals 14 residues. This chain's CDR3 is CASSPGTAPYEQYF. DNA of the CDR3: TGTGCCAGCAGTCCGGGGACAGCCCCCTACGAGCAGTACTTC.

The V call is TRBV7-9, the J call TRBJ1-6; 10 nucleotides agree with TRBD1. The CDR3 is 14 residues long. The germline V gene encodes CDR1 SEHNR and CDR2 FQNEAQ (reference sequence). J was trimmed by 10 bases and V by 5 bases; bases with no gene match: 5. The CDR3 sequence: CASSIGTGDSPLHF. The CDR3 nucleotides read TGTGCCAGCAGCATAGGGACAGGGGACTCACCCCTCCACTTT.

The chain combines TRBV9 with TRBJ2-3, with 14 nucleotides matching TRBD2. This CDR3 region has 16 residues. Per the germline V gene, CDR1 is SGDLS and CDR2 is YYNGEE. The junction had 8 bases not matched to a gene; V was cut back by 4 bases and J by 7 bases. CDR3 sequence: CASSPRLAGGRYTQYF. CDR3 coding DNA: TGTGCCAGCAGCCCCAGACTAGCGGGGGGGCGGTATACGCAGTATTTT.

CDR3 sequence reads: CASLGGGVENIQYF. The CDR3 DNA follows: TGTGCCAGTTTGGGCGGGGGGGTGGAAAACATTCAGTACTTC. The chain links TRBV19 to TRBJ2-4; 9 bases align to TRBD2. Germline V gives CDR1 LNHDA, CDR2 SQIVND (reference sequence). The length of the CDR3 is 14 residues. Trimming at V came to 8 bases and at J to 5 bases, leaving 7 bases not matched to a gene.